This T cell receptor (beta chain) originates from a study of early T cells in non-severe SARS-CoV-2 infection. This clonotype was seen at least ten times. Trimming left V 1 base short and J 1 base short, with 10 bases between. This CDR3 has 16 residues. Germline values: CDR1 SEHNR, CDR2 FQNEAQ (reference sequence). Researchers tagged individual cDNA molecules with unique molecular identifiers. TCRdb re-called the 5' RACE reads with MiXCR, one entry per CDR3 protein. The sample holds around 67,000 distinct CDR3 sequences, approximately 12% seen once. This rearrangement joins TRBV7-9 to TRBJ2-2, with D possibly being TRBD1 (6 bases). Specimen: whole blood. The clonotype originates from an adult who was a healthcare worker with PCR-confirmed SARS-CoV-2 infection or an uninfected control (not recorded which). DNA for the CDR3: TGTGCCAGCAGCTTAGGAGGGACACGGAACACCGGGGAGCTGTTTTTT. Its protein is CASSLGGTRNTGELFF.